This entry lists 15 T cell receptor beta chains sequenced from one sample in a study of CD8 T cells in ankylosing spondylitis. TCRdb analysed the 5' RACE reads with MiXCR anew, one entry per CDR3 protein. The sample has 350,000 or so distinct CDR3 sequences; roughly 10% are singletons. The specimen was blood, either unsorted or a sorted T cell fraction (not recorded which). The receptors stem from a female donor with ankylosing spondylitis or in good health (not recorded which).

This clonotype was recorded many times. CDR3 residues: CASSPRGTSGNPRKDYNEQFF. The CDR3 DNA sequence: TGTGCCAGCAGCCCACGAGGGACTAGCGGGAACCCAAGGAAGGACTACAATGAGCAGTTCTTC. The rearrangement links TRBV7-7 to TRBJ2-1; 13 bases are shared with TRBD2. The trim removed 5 bases at V and 3 bases at J, leaving 19 bases unmatched. The CDR3 totals 21 residues. The germline V gene encodes CDR1 SSHAT and CDR2 FNYEAQ (reference sequence).

This chain uses TRBV3-1 with TRBJ2-3, with D maybe TRBD1 (6 bases). CDR3 length: 17 residues. Germline values: CDR1 LGHDT, CDR2 YNNKEL (reference sequence). With 0 bases removed from V and 4 bases from J, the gap between germline ends came to 17 bases. The CDR3 reads CASSQDGTRGWADTQYF. CDR3 coding DNA: TGTGCCAGCAGCCAAGATGGGACACGAGGTTGGGCAGATACGCAGTATTTT.

This clonotype was detected ten times or more. V usage is TRBV4-1 and J usage is TRBJ1-1, with D hard to call. This CDR3 comprises 13 residues. Germline loops: CDR1 MGHRA, CDR2 YSYEKL. V was trimmed by 1 base and J by 3 bases, leaving 6 bases between them. The CDR3 sequence: CASSQAIDTEAFF. Written as DNA, the CDR3 is TGCGCCAGCAGCCAAGCCATTGACACTGAAGCTTTCTTT.

Comment on this clonotype: With a much larger clone just one base away, this may be a read error. The chain uses TRBV20-1 and TRBJ1-5; D perhaps matches TRBD1 (5 bases). This CDR3 has 13 residues. V dropped 2 bases and J dropped 5 bases, with 10 bases sitting between them. Germline CDR1 reads DFQATT; CDR2 reads SNEGSKA (reference sequence). This CDR3 reads CSARRGVDQPQHF. The CDR3 DNA reads TGCAGTGCTAGACGGGGCGTAGATCAGCCCCAGCATTTT.

Only a few counts were recorded for this clonotype. The chain links TRBV18 to TRBJ1-1, with 8 bases that match TRBD1. The germline gives CDR1 KGHSH, CDR2 LQKENI. The trim removed 5 bases at V and 0 bases at J, leaving 11 bases unmatched. CDR3 length: 17 residues. In nucleotides, the CDR3 is TGTGCCAGCTCATCCCTGGACAGGGTCGTAATGAACACTGAAGCTTTCTTT. Translated: CASSSLDRVVMNTEAFF.

The gene calls are TRBV15 and TRBJ2-3, with a possible D match to TRBD2 (6 bases). Deletions cut 1 base from V and 4 bases from J, with 24 bases between. The V gene's germline CDR1 is LNHNV and CDR2 YYDKDF (reference sequence). The CDR3 consists of 19 residues. For the CDR3, the DNA is TGTGCCACCAGCAGAGCTTTGAGGATGGACCCCGGGGGTCCAGATACGCAGTATTTT. It yields the protein CATSRALRMDPGGPDTQYF.

This clonotype showed up many times. The rearrangement uses TRBV6-1 and TRBJ2-1; possibly TRBD1 for D (6 bases). V was shortened by 6 bases and J by 0 bases, with 15 bases between the two germline ends. The V gene's germline CDR1 is MNHNS and CDR2 SASEGT. CDR3 length equals 16 residues. CDR3 in amino acids: CASSPPRDISYNEQFF. CDR3 bases: TGTGCCAGCAGCCCACCCCGGGACATCTCCTACAATGAGCAGTTCTTC.

This clonotype was seen many times. The chain employs TRBV12-3 or TRBV12-4 and TRBJ1-4; D not certain. There are 11 residues in the CDR3. Between the trimmed V and J ends, which lost 5 bases and 17 bases, there was a span of 15 bases. The CDR3: CASSRAQINFF. The CDR3 region has the DNA TGTGCCAGCAGTCGCGCCCAGATAAATTTTTTT.

With regard to this clonotype: This could be a read error, since a much larger clone is one nucleotide away. The chain couples TRBV28 to TRBJ1-2; TRBD1 is a possible D gene (6 bases). Germline V gene sequence: CDR1 MDHEN, CDR2 SYDVKM. The CDR3 contains 14 residues. The germline V and J ends were trimmed by 8 bases and 3 bases, with 16 bases remaining between them. The CDR3 sequence is CASGPAGQHYGYTF. CDR3 bases: TGTGCCAGCGGACCGGCGGGACAACACTATGGCTACACCTTC.

On this clonotype itself: A much more abundant neighbour one base away suggests this may be a read error. The rearrangement links TRBV5-1 to TRBJ2-5; 7 nucleotides line up with TRBD1. CDR1 is SGHRS and CDR2 is YFSETQ in the germline V gene. The CDR3 is 14 residues long. The CDR3 here is CASSSGTAKETQSF. The CDR3 DNA follows: TGCGCCAGCAGCTCCGGGACAGCAAAAGAGACCCAGTCCTTC. The full variable domain, its missing parts supplied by reference TRBV5-1 and TRBJ2-5, is KAGVTQTPRYLIKTRGQQVTLSCSPISGHRSVSWYQQTPGQGLQFLFEYFSETQRNKGNFPGRFSGRQFSNSRSEMNVSTLELGDSALYLCASSSGTAKETQSFGPGTRLLVL.

The chain joins TRBV25-1 to TRBJ1-1; 9 positions agree with TRBD1. CDR3 length: 13 amino acids. Germline CDR1 and CDR2: MGHDK and SYGVNS. V gave up 8 bases and J gave up 7 bases; unmatched junction bases: 8. CDR3 DNA sequence: TGTGCCAGCGATACAGGGGGCATCGGTGAAGCTTTCTTT. Translation: CASDTGGIGEAFF.

The chain employs TRBV20-1 and TRBJ2-1; 15 nucleotides line up with TRBD2. Trimming removed 5 bases from V and 8 bases from J; junction bases left unmatched: 10. Germline V gene sequence: CDR1 DFQATT, CDR2 SNEGSKA (reference sequence). CDR3 length: 16 residues. CDR3 nucleotide sequence: TGCAGTGCTCGGACTAGCGGGAGGGCCCCCGTCCATGAGCAGTTCTTC. Protein sequence: CSARTSGRAPVHEQFF.

This clonotype came up a few times. The chain recombines TRBV6-6 with TRBJ2-1; D remains ambiguous. Germline CDR1 and CDR2: MNHNY and SVGAGI (reference sequence). The CDR3 extends over 11 amino acids. The V end was cut by 8 bases, the J end by 9 bases, with 11 bases between. The CDR3 is CASVRSIEQFF. CDR3 in DNA: TGTGCCAGCGTAAGGTCGATTGAGCAGTTCTTC.

This clonotype was detected ten times or more. V gene TRBV15 combines with J gene TRBJ1-2; 10 bases are a match to TRBD1. The CDR3 length is 14 residues. CDR1 is LNHNV, CDR2 YYDKDF, per germline (reference sequence). J lost 5 bases, V lost 6 bases, and 6 bases had no gene match. The CDR3 nucleotides are TGTGCCACCAGGACAGGGGGCGATCCGTATGGCTACACCTTC. Protein product: CATRTGGDPYGYTF.

J is TRBJ1-1 and V is TRBV5-1; D is uncertain. Germline V gene sequence: CDR1 SGHRS, CDR2 YFSETQ. This CDR3 region has 14 residues. The V end was cut by 0 bases, the J end by 5 bases, with 11 bases between. The CDR3 here is CASSLDVRETEAFF. The CDR3 coding sequence is TGCGCCAGCAGCTTGGATGTACGGGAAACTGAAGCTTTCTTT.